The 29 T cell receptor beta chains presented below share a single source sample, sequenced in a study of blood T cell repertoires in COVID-19. The protocol was immunoSEQ multiplex PCR, while the TCRdb copy is restricted to in-frame clones and leaves out a portion. The sample has about 440,000 clones, approximately 90% seen once. Sequenced: peripheral blood. These TCRs come from a woman aged 30 to 39 with acute or convalescent COVID-19.

The chain joins TRBV27 to TRBJ2-1; D unclear. CDR3 length: 13 residues. Per germline, CDR1 MNHEY and CDR2 SMNVEV (reference sequence). The V end was cut by 10 bases, the J end by 8 bases, with 18 bases between. CDR3 sequence reads: CANAVSLVDEQFF. CDR3 nucleotide sequence: TGTGCCAACGCGGTATCACTTGTTGATGAGCAGTTCTTC.

The rearrangement joins TRBV19 to TRBJ2-3; 13 nucleotides align to TRBD2. Trimming cost V 1 base and J 4 bases; bases outside gene matches: 11. The germline CDR1 and CDR2 sequences are LNHDA and SQIVND (reference sequence). This CDR3 spans 19 amino acids. DNA for the CDR3: TGTGCCAGTAGTATAGCTCCCGTCACACTAGCGGGGGGGCCAGATACGCAGTATTTT. Translated, it gives CASSIAPVTLAGGPDTQYF.

This sequence joins TRBV11-2 and TRBJ1-1; 7 bases fit TRBD1. Germline CDR1 SGHAT, CDR2 FQNNGV. This CDR3 region has 15 residues. Germline trimming cut 0 bases from V and 4 bases from J; bases unmatched to any gene: 5. The CDR3 loop reads CASSLDRSGGTEAFF. CDR3 DNA sequence: TGTGCCAGCAGCTTAGATAGGTCAGGGGGCACTGAAGCTTTCTTT.

In its sample, this clone was seen once. The chain couples TRBV7-3 to TRBJ2-1; possible D gene TRBD2, 6 bases. With 1 base removed from V and 3 bases from J, the gap between germline ends came to 22 bases. The CDR3 has 19 residues. Germline V gene lookup returns CDR1 SGHTA and CDR2 FQGTGA. Here the CDR3 DNA reads TGTGCCAGCAGCTTAATGCCACTAGCTCCGAACCTAAACTACAATGAGCAGTTCTTC. Protein sequence: CASSLMPLAPNLNYNEQFF. The full variable domain, its missing parts supplied by reference TRBV7-3 and TRBJ2-1, is GAGVSQTPSNKVTEKGKYVELRCDPISGHTALYWYRQSLGQGPEFLIYFQGTGAADDSGLPNDRFFAVRPEGSVSTLKIQRTERGDSAVYLCASSLMPLAPNLNYNEQFFGPGTRLTVL.

The chain is built from TRBV24-1 and TRBJ2-5; D is unresolved. Germline CDR1 reads KGHDR; CDR2 reads SFDVKD. This CDR3 spans 17 amino acids. V shed 2 bases and J shed 4 bases, with 19 bases lying between them. The CDR3 region is CATSDSLTAAMGETQYF. The CDR3 coding sequence is TGTGCCACCAGTGATTCCCTAACGGCGGCGATGGGAGAGACCCAGTACTTC.

The sample holds one count of this clone. The chain joins TRBV7-9 to TRBJ1-2; 8 nucleotides agree with TRBD1. CDR1 SEHNR and CDR2 FQNEAQ come from the germline V gene (reference sequence). Trimming removed 8 bases from V and 8 bases from J; junction bases left unmatched: 10. The CDR3 is made up of 13 amino acids. CDR3 residues: CASLMTGDLGYTF. CDR3 nucleotide sequence: TGTGCCAGCCTAATGACAGGGGATCTAGGCTACACCTTC. The full variable domain, its missing parts supplied by reference TRBV7-9 and TRBJ1-2, is DTGVSQNPRHKITKRGQNVTFRCDPISEHNRLYWYRQTLGQGPEFLTYFQNEAQLEKSRLLSDRFSAERPKGSFSTLEIQRTEQGDSAMYLCASLMTGDLGYTFGSGTRLTVV.

As regards this clone: Other DNA sequences in this sample translate to the same CDR3. The chain couples TRBV5-1 to TRBJ2-1; 11 bases agree with TRBD1. The CDR3 is made up of 15 amino acids. Per the germline V gene, CDR1 is SGHRS and CDR2 is YFSETQ. V was pared by 4 bases and J by 4 bases, with 4 bases of the junction left unmatched. DNA of the CDR3: TGCGCCAGCAGCCTAGGACAGGGGGCATACAATGAGCAGTTCTTC. Protein sequence: CASSLGQGAYNEQFF.

The chain links TRBV11-2 to TRBJ1-2, with 8 bases lining up with TRBD1. The CDR3 is 16 residues long. The germline V gene has CDR1 SGHAT and CDR2 FQNNGV. Unmatched junction bases numbered 10, after V lost 5 bases and J lost 2 bases. The CDR3 DNA sequence: TGTGCCAGCAGCCTCGGTCGGACAGGGCCCAACTATGGCTACACCTTC. Its translation is CASSLGRTGPNYGYTF. Drawing the rest from reference TRBV11-2 and TRBJ1-2, the complete variable domain is EAGVAQSPRYKIIEKRQSVAFWCNPISGHATLYWYQQILGQGPKLLIQFQNNGVVDDSQLPKDRFSAERLKGVDSTLKIQPAKLEDSAVYLCASSLGRTGPNYGYTFGSGTRLTVV.

This chain connects TRBV5-5 to TRBJ1-3; D unresolved. The V and J ends lost 2 bases and 0 bases respectively, with 9 bases between them. Germline CDR1 reads SGHKS; CDR2 reads YYEKEE (reference sequence). CDR3 size: 15 residues. The DNA of the CDR3 is TGTGCCAGCAGCTTTGGCGGATACTCTGGAAACACCATATATTTT. It is translated as CASSFGGYSGNTIYF.

This chain joins TRBV10-3 and TRBJ2-3, with 13 bases identical to TRBD2. CDR3 length: 17 residues. Trimming at V came to 3 bases and at J to 5 bases, leaving 8 bases not matched to a gene. The germline V gene encodes CDR1 ENHRY and CDR2 SYGVKD. In DNA, the CDR3 is TGTGCCATCAGTGATTTTGGGACTAGCGGGGTAAGAGATACGCAGTATTTT. Its translation: CAISDFGTSGVRDTQYF.

The V gene is TRBV5-1, the J gene TRBJ2-1, with 10 bases lining up with TRBD2. From germline, CDR1 is SGHRS and CDR2 YFSETQ. The CDR3 loop spans 15 amino acids. Trimming removed 4 bases from V and 7 bases from J; junction bases left unmatched: 8. Here the CDR3 reads CASSKLAGSLNEQFF. The CDR3 DNA reads TGCGCCAGCAGCAAACTAGCGGGGTCTTTGAATGAGCAGTTCTTC.

In this sample, this clone turned up once. The genes are TRBV28 and TRBJ1-2; 11 nucleotides match TRBD1. The CDR3 consists of 14 residues. Trimming cost V 6 bases and J 8 bases; bases outside gene matches: 8. CDR1 and CDR2 from the germline V gene are MDHEN and SYDVKM. DNA for the CDR3: TGTGCCAGCAGCGACTTGGACAGGGGGCGAGGCTACACCTTC. Translating it yields CASSDLDRGRGYTF.

This chain connects TRBV19 to TRBJ1-1, with D possibly TRBD1 on 6 matching bases. The CDR3 sequence is 15 residues long. CDR1 LNHDA and CDR2 SQIVND come from the germline V gene (reference sequence). V was trimmed by 3 bases and J by 0 bases, leaving 11 bases between them. The CDR3 loop is CASSIAGQLNTEAFF. The CDR3 coding sequence is TGTGCCAGTAGTATCGCTGGACAGCTGAACACTGAAGCTTTCTTT. The variable domain in full, with the rest retrieved from reference TRBV19 and TRBJ1-1, is DGGITQSPKYLFRKEGQNVTLSCEQNLNHDAMYWYRQDPGQGLRLIYYSQIVNDFQKGDIAEGYSVSREKKESFPLTVTSAQKNPTAFYLCASSIAGQLNTEAFFGQGTRLTVV.

The chain couples TRBV4-1 to TRBJ2-7, with 8 bases aligning to TRBD1. Germline CDR1 and CDR2: MGHRA and YSYEKL. The V and J ends lost 5 bases and 1 base, in that order; junction bases with no gene match: 4. The CDR3 is 14 residues long. CDR3 in amino acids: CASSWRDRSYEQYF. CDR3 nucleotide sequence: TGCGCCAGCAGCTGGCGGGACAGGTCCTACGAGCAGTACTTC.

The chain has TRBV2 and TRBJ2-1; 8 bases line up with TRBD2. V shed 4 bases and J 6 bases; nucleotides not matched to a gene: 5. CDR1 is SNHLY and CDR2 is FYNNEI in the germline V gene. The CDR3 covers 14 residues. CDR3: CASSVRGGPNEQFF. The CDR3 region has the DNA TGTGCCAGCAGTGTTCGGGGGGGCCCCAATGAGCAGTTCTTC.

The J gene is TRBJ2-7, the V gene TRBV27, with D perhaps matching TRBD1 (5 bases). V lost 1 base and J lost 3, with 19 bases in between. Germline V gives CDR1 MNHEY, CDR2 SMNVEV (reference sequence). CDR3 length equals 17 residues. The CDR3 protein is CASSLYGQGTTHYEQYF. The CDR3, as DNA: TGTGCCAGCAGTTTATACGGCCAGGGAACCACGCACTACGAGCAGTACTTC.

The rearrangement links TRBV2 to TRBJ2-6; 9 nucleotides align to TRBD1. This CDR3 has 16 amino acids. The junction had 4 bases not matched to a gene; V was cut back by 6 bases and J by 1 base. CDR1 is SNHLY and CDR2 is FYNNEI in the germline V gene. This CDR3 is CASRKGTGSGANVLTF. The CDR3, as DNA: TGTGCCAGCAGGAAGGGGACAGGGTCTGGGGCCAACGTCCTGACTTTC. The full variable domain, its missing parts supplied by reference TRBV2 and TRBJ2-6, is EPEVTQTPSHQVTQMGQEVILRCVPISNHLYFYWYRQILGQKVEFLVSFYNNEISEKSEIFDDQFSVERPDGSNFTLKIRSTKLEDSAMYFCASRKGTGSGANVLTFGAGSRLTVL.

The CDR3 loop is CASSFERNTGELFF. The CDR3 DNA sequence: TGCGCCAGCAGCTTTGAGCGGAACACCGGGGAGCTGTTTTTT. The genes are TRBV5-1 and TRBJ2-2; D uncertain. This CDR3 is built from 14 residues. V was cut by 2 bases and J by 1 base, with 6 bases left in between. Looked up from germline, CDR1 is SGHRS and CDR2 is YFSETQ.

V and J are TRBV28 and TRBJ2-7; D possibly corresponds to TRBD2 (7 bases). There are 15 residues in the CDR3. V was clipped by 3 bases and J by 0 bases, with 12 bases between them. Germline-derived CDR1 and CDR2 are MDHEN and SYDVKM. As DNA, the CDR3 is TGTGCCAGCAGTTTTTACGGGGGGCACTCCTACGAGCAGTACTTC. Its translation: CASSFYGGHSYEQYF.

This rearrangement joins TRBV30 to TRBJ2-7; D gene ambiguous. CDR1 and CDR2 (germline): GTSNPN, SVGIG (reference sequence). Trimming left V 2 bases short and J 2 bases short, with 7 bases between. CDR3 length: 12 residues. The CDR3 sequence is CAWSHTPYEQYF. The CDR3, as DNA: TGTGCCTGGAGTCACACACCCTACGAGCAGTACTTC.

The rearrangement uses TRBV6-6 and TRBJ2-1; TRBD2 matches 11 bases. Germline trimming cut 0 bases from V and 6 bases from J; bases unmatched to any gene: 1. Germline assignment: CDR1 MNHNY and CDR2 SVGAGI (reference sequence). The CDR3 spans 15 residues. CDR3 sequence: CASSYSSGGANEQFF. Here the CDR3 DNA reads TGTGCCAGCAGTTACTCTAGCGGGGGGGCCAATGAGCAGTTCTTC.

V gene TRBV12-5 combines with J gene TRBJ2-1; D might be TRBD2 (6 bases). The V end was cut by 3 bases, the J end by 4 bases, with 16 bases between. Per germline, CDR1 LGHNT and CDR2 FRNRAP. This CDR3 comprises 16 residues. The CDR3 coding sequence is TGTGCTAGTGGTTTAGGTGCGGGGCTAGGTTACAATGAGCAGTTCTTC. Translated: CASGLGAGLGYNEQFF.

Concerning this clone: Other DNA sequences within the sample encode an identical CDR3. The chain combines TRBV5-1 with TRBJ2-7; D call uncertain. The ends were cut back, 0 bases at V and 3 bases at J, with 10 bases in the middle. From germline, CDR1 is SGHRS and CDR2 YFSETQ. The CDR3 has 14 residues. The DNA for the CDR3 is TGCGCCAGCAGCTTGGATCCGGGTAGCTACGAGCAGTACTTC. Translating gives CASSLDPGSYEQYF.

The rearrangement uses TRBV24-1 and TRBJ2-2; maybe TRBD2 (7 bases). CDR1 and CDR2 from the germline V gene are KGHDR and SFDVKD. V was pared by 5 bases and J by 6 bases, with 15 bases between. CDR3 length: 15 amino acids. The DNA of the CDR3 is TGTGCCACCAGTGCAGGGGCCGGGAGGTCCGGGGAGCTGTTTTTT. Amino acids: CATSAGAGRSGELFF.

The rearrangement uses TRBV9 and TRBJ1-1; D ambiguous. There are 13 residues in the CDR3. The germline gives CDR1 SGDLS, CDR2 YYNGEE. Trimming stripped 3 bases from V and 1 base from J, with 7 bases between. The DNA for the CDR3 is TGTGCCAGCAGCGCCCTCCGGAACACTGAAGCTTTCTTT. The encoded protein is CASSALRNTEAFF.

CDR3 DNA sequence: TGTGCCAGCAGGGTCCCTAGGGACTCTGGACATTCACCCCTCCACTTT. Encoded protein: CASRVPRDSGHSPLHF. The chain links TRBV21-1 to TRBJ1-6. TRBV21-1 counts as a pseudogene. This CDR3 contains 16 residues.

J is TRBJ2-1 and V is TRBV15; 7 nucleotides line up with TRBD1. The CDR3 sequence is 17 residues long. Germline V gives CDR1 LNHNV, CDR2 YYDKDF (reference sequence). Trimming removed 4 bases from V and 5 bases from J; junction bases left unmatched: 14. CDR3 in amino acids: CATSKDRPRQPDNEQFF. The CDR3 nucleotides are TGTGCCACCAGCAAGGACAGGCCGAGACAACCTGACAATGAGCAGTTCTTC.

V and J are TRBV28 and TRBJ2-7; no clear D. The CDR3 is made up of 12 amino acids. Looked up from germline, CDR1 is MDHEN and CDR2 is SYDVKM. The V and J ends lost 5 bases and 4 bases respectively, with 9 bases between them. Here the CDR3 reads CASSHSGYEQYF. The DNA of the CDR3 is TGTGCCAGCAGTCATTCAGGTTACGAGCAGTACTTC.

This chain joins TRBV6-5 and TRBJ1-2; D possibly corresponds to TRBD1 (6 bases). The CDR3 is 15 residues long. CDR1 MNHEY and CDR2 SVGAGI come from the germline V gene. Trimming took off 3 bases at V and 4 bases at J, with 15 bases between the two ends. The CDR3 bases are TGTGCCAGCAGTTATAACTACAGGGACCTCTATGGCTACACCTTC. Translated, it gives CASSYNYRDLYGYTF.